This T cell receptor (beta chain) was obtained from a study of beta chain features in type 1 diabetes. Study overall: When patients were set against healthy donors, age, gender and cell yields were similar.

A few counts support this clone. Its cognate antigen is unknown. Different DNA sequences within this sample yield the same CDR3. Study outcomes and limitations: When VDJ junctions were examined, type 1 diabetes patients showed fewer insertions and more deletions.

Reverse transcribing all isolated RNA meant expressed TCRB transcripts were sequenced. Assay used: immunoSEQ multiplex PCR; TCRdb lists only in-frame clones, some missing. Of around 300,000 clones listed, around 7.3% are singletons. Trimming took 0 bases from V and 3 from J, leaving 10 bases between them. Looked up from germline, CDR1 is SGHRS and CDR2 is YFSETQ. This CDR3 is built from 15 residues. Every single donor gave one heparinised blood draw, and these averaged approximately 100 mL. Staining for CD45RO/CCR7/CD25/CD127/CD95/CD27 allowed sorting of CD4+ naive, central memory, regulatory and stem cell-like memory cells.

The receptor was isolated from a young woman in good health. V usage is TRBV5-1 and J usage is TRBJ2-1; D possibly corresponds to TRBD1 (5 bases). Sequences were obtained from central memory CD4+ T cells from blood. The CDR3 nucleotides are TGCGCCAGCAGCTTGGAAGGGGCAGGCTACAATGAGCAGTTCTTC. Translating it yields CASSLEGAGYNEQFF. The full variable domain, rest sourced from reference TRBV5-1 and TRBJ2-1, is KAGVTQTPRYLIKTRGQQVTLSCSPISGHRSVSWYQQTPGQGLQFLFEYFSETQRNKGNFPGRFSGRQFSNSRSEMNVSTLELGDSALYLCASSLEGAGYNEQFFGPGTRLTVL.